This T cell receptor beta chain was identified in a study of metastatic and nonmetastatic thyroid tumors. Overall study results and limits: The study reportedly found significantly higher TCR beta diversity in malignant thyroid tumors than benign nodules, in blood and tumor.

The germline gives CDR1 MNHNS, CDR2 SASEGT. The CDR3 is 15 residues long. V trimming: 1 base; J trimming: 0 bases; junction bases outside the gene matches: 0. MiXCR was used by TCRdb to re-call the PCR reads. The sample includes 24,000 or so clones, 13% seen only once; the top ten take about a sixth. Patients underwent thyroid surgery, and none had received any treatment before it. In regard to this clone: Its antigen is as yet unknown.

This sequence was found in a female donor with papillary thyroid cancer or a benign thyroid nodule (not recorded which). Some clones in this sample may be carry-over from other donors' samples. The gene calls are TRBV6-1 and TRBJ1-2; 9 bases line up with TRBD1. What was sequenced was blood. CDR3 coding DNA: TGTGCCAGCAGTGAAGGGACAGGGGCTAACTATGGCTACACCTTC. Translated, it gives CASSEGTGANYGYTF.